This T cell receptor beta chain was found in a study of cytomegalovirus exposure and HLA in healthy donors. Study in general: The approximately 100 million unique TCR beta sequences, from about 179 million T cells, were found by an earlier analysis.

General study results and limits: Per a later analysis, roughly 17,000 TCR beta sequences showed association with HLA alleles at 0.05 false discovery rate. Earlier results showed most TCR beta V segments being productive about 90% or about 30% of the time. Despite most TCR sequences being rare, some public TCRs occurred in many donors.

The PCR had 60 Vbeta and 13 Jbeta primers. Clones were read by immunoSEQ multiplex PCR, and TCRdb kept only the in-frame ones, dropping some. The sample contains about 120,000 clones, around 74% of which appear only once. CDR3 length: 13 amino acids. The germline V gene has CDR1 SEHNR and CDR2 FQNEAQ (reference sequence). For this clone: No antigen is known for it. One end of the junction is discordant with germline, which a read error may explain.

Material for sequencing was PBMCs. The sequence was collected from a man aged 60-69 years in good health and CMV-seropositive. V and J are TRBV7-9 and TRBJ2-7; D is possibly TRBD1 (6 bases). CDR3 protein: CSSSFTGTYEQYF. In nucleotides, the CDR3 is TGTTCCAGCAGCTTCACAGGGACCTACGAGCAGTACTTC.